This T cell receptor (beta chain) came from a study of regulatory T cells in long-lasting Graves disease. The table lists this clonotype with many counts. Its antigen is as yet unknown. The time point here: newly diagnosed GD, antithyroid drugs for less than 3 months. The TCR library used RNA extracted from PBMCs. TCR beta libraries were built with iRepertoire HTBI primers and Arm-PCR of CDR3 regions. As processed by the authors: In the combined samples, under 80 TRBV and 15 or so TRBJ segments were identified. One entry per CDR3 protein, called by TCRdb with MiXCR from the multiplex PCR reads. For this entry, the V and J calls and clone size follow TCRdb and not the study's own pipeline. The sample holds 350,000 to 500,000 distinct CDR3 sequences, about 17% seen once. Study results and limitations: New patients shared 970 or so public clonotypes, and persistent patients shared more, with approximately 2,600.

Germline CDR1 and CDR2: SGHRS and YFSETQ. The CDR3 covers 16 residues. This same sample was also part of a study on T cells in Graves' hyperthyroidism and ophthalmopathy. That report notes: RT-PCR in the first round (using the HTBI primer set) targeted the TCR CDR3. Before onset, ophthalmopathy was predicted by the model a median around 6 months earlier.

The chain links TRBV5-1 to TRBJ2-5; 16 positions agree with TRBD2. The J call is doubtful: the DNA matches TRBJ2-1 better. The sample here was peripheral blood mononuclear cells (PBMCs), taken at new diagnosis, from a patient treated with antithyroid drugs. This receptor was taken from a young woman with Graves disease. CDR3 amino acids: CASTPDRGLAGGRQFF. The CDR3 region has the DNA TGCGCCAGCACCCCCGATCGGGGACTAGCGGGAGGGCGCCAGTTCTTC.